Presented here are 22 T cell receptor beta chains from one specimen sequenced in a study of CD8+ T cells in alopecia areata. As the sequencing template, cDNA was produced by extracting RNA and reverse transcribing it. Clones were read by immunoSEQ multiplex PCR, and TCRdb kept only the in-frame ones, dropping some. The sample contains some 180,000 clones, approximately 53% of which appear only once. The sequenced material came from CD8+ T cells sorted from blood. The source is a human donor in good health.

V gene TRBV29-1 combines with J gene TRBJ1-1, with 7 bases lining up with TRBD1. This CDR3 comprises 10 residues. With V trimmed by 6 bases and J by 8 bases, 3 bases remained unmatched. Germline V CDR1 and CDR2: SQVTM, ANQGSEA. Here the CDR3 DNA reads TGCAGCGTCCTGACAGGGGAAGCTTTCTTT. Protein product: CSVLTGEAFF. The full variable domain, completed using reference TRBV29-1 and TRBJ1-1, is SAVISQKPSRDICQRGTSLTIQCQVDSQVTMMFWYRQQPGQSLTLIATANQGSEATYESGFVIDKFPISRPNLTFSTLTVSNMSPEDSSIYLCSVLTGEAFFGQGTRLTVV.

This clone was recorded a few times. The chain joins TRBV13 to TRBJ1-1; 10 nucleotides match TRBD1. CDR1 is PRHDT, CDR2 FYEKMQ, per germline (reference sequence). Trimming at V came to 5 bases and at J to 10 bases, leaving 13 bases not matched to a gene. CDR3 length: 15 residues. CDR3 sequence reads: CASSLGTGAPVGAFF. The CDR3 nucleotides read TGTGCCAGCAGCCTCGGGACAGGGGCCCCGGTGGGAGCTTTCTTT.

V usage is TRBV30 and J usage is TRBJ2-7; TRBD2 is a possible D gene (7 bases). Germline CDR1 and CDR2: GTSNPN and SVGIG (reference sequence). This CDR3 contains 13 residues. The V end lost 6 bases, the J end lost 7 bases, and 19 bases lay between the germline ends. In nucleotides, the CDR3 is TGTGCCTGTTCCCCGGCAGGGGAGGGGGAGCAGTACTTC. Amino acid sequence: CACSPAGEGEQYF.

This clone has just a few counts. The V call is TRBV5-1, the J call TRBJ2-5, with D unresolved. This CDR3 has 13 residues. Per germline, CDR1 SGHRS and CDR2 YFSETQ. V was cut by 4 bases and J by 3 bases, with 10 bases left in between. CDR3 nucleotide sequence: TGCGCCAGCAGCCCCGGTCTAAAAGAGACCCAGTACTTC. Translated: CASSPGLKETQYF.

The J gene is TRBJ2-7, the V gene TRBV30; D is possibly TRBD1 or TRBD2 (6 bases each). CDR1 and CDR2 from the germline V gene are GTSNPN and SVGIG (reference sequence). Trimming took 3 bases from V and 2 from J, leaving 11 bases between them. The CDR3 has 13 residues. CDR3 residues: CAWSLGGPYEQYF. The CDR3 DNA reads TGTGCCTGGAGCCTAGGGGGGCCCTACGAGCAGTACTTC.

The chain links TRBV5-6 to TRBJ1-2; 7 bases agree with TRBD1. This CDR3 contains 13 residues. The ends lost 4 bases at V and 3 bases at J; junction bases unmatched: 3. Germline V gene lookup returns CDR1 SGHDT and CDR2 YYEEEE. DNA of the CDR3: TGTGCCAGCAGCCCACAGGGGTACTATGGCTACACCTTC. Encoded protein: CASSPQGYYGYTF.

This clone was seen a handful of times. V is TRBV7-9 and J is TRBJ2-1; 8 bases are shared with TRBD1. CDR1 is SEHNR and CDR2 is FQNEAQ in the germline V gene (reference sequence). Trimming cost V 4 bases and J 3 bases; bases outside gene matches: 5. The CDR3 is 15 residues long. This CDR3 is CASSYGTGYYNEQFF. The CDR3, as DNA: TGTGCCAGCAGCTACGGGACAGGATACTACAATGAGCAGTTCTTC.

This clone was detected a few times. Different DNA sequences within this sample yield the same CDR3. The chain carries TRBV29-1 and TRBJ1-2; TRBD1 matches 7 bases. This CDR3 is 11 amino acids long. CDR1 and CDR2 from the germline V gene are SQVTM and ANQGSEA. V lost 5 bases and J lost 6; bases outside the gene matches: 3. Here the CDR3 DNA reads TGCAGCGTTCCAACAGGGGATGGCTACACCTTC. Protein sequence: CSVPTGDGYTF.

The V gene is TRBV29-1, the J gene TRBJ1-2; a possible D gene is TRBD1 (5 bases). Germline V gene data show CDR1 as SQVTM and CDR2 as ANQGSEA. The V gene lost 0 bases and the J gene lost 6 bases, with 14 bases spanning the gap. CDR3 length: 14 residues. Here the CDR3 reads CSVEDLARDDGYTF. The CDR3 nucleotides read TGCAGCGTTGAAGATCTCGCCAGGGACGATGGCTACACCTTC. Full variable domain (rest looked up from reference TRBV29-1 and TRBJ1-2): SAVISQKPSRDICQRGTSLTIQCQVDSQVTMMFWYRQQPGQSLTLIATANQGSEATYESGFVIDKFPISRPNLTFSTLTVSNMSPEDSSIYLCSVEDLARDDGYTFGSGTRLTVV.

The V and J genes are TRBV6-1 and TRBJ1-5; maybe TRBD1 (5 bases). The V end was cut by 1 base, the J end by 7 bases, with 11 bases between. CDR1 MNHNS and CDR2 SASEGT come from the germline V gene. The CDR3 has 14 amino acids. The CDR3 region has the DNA TGTGCCAGCAGTGAAGGTGGGGCAAACCAGCCCCAGCATTTT. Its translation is CASSEGGANQPQHF.

CDR3 coding DNA: TGTGCCAGCAGCCGAGGGGGGGGTAGGGAGCAGTTCTTC. This encodes CASSRGGGREQFF. The gene calls are TRBV25-1 and TRBJ2-1; D is perhaps TRBD2 (7 bases). V was trimmed by 6 bases and J by 10 bases, leaving 16 bases between them. The germline V gene encodes CDR1 MGHDK and CDR2 SYGVNS. The CDR3 loop spans 13 amino acids.

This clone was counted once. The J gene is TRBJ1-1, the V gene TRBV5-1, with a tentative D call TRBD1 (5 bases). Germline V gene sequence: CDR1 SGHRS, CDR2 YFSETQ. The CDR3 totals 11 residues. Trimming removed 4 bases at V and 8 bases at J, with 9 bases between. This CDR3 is CASSGTGEAFF. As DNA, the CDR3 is TGCGCCAGCAGCGGGACCGGGGAAGCTTTCTTT. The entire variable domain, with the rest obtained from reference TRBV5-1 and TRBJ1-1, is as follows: KAGVTQTPRYLIKTRGQQVTLSCSPISGHRSVSWYQQTPGQGLQFLFEYFSETQRNKGNFPGRFSGRQFSNSRSEMNVSTLELGDSALYLCASSGTGEAFFGQGTRLTVV.

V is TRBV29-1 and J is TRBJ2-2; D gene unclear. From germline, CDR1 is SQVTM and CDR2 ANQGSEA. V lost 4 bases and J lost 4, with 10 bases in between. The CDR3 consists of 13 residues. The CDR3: CSVVPRTTGELFF. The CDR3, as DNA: TGCAGCGTTGTACCAAGAACCACCGGGGAGCTGTTTTTT.

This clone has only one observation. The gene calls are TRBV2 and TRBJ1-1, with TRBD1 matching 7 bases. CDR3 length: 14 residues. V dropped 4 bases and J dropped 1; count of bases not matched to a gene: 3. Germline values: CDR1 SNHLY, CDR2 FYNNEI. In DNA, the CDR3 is TGTGCCAGCAGTGTGTACAGGGGGAACACTGAAGCTTTCTTT. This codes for CASSVYRGNTEAFF.

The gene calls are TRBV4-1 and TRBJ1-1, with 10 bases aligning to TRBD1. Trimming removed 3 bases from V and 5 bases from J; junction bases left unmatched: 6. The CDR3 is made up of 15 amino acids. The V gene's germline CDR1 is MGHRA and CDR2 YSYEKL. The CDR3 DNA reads TGCGCCAGCAGCCAGACCTCGGACAGGGGGACTGAAGCTTTCTTT. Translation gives CASSQTSDRGTEAFF.

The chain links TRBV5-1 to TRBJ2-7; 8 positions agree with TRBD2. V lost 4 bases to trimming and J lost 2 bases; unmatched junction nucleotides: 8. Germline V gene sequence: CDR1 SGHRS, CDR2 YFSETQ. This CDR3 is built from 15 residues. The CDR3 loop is CASSTIPGGAYEQYF. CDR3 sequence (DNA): TGCGCCAGCAGCACGATTCCCGGGGGGGCCTACGAGCAGTACTTC.

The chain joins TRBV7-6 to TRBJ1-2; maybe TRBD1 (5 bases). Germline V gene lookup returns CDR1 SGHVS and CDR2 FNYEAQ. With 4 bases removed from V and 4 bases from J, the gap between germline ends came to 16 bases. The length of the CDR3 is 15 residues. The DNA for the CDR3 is TGTGCCAGCAGCTCGACACAAAGGGGAACCTATGGCTACACCTTC. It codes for CASSSTQRGTYGYTF. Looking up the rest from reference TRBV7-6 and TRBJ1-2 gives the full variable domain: GAGVSQSPRYKVTKRGQDVALRCDPISGHVSLYWYRQALGQGPEFLTYFNYEAQQDKSGLPNDRFSAERPEGSISTLTIQRTEQRDSAMYRCASSSTQRGTYGYTFGSGTRLTVV.

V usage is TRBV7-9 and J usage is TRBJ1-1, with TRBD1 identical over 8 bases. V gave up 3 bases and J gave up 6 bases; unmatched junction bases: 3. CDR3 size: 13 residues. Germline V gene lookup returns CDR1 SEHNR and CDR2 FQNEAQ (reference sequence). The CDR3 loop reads CASSFTGGAEAFF. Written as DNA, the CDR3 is TGTGCCAGCAGCTTTACAGGGGGAGCTGAAGCTTTCTTT. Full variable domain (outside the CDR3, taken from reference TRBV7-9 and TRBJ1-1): DTGVSQNPRHKITKRGQNVTFRCDPISEHNRLYWYRQTLGQGPEFLTYFQNEAQLEKSRLLSDRFSAERPKGSFSTLEIQRTEQGDSAMYLCASSFTGGAEAFFGQGTRLTVV.

CDR3 amino acids: CASSQGGPPRPQHF. DNA for the CDR3: TGTGCCAGCAGCCAAGGAGGCCCTCCCAGGCCCCAGCATTTT. The chain carries TRBV14 and TRBJ1-5; D remains unclear. The V and J ends lost 1 base and 9 bases respectively, with 13 bases between them. The CDR3 has 14 amino acids. Germline lookup yields CDR1 SGHDN and CDR2 FVKESK. Full variable domain (missing parts from reference TRBV14 and TRBJ1-5): EAGVTQFPSHSVIEKGQTVTLRCDPISGHDNLYWYRRVMGKEIKFLLHFVKESKQDESGMPNNRFLAERTGGTYSTLKVQPAELEDSGVYFCASSQGGPPRPQHFGDGTRLSIL.

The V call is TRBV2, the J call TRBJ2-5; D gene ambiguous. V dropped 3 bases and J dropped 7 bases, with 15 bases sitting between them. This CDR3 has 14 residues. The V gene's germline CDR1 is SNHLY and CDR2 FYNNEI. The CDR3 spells CASSDFGRAATQYF. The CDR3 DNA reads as TGTGCCAGCAGTGACTTCGGCCGTGCAGCGACCCAGTACTTC.

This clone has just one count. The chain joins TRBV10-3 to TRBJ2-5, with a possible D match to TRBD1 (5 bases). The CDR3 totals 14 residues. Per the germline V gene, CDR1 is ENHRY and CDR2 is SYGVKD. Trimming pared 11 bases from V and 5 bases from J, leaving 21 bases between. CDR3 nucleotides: TGTGCCTCAAGGGATGGGGCTGGATCGGAGACCCAGTACTTC. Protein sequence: CASRDGAGSETQYF.

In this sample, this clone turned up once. The CDR3 region is CASSLVAGAEAFF. The CDR3 nucleotides are TGTGCCAGCAGCTTAGTGGCAGGGGCTGAAGCTTTCTTT. The genes are TRBV11-2 and TRBJ1-1; TRBD1 is a possible D gene (6 bases). The CDR3 extends over 13 amino acids. The V gene lost 1 base and the J gene lost 6 bases, with 9 bases spanning the gap. Germline lookup yields CDR1 SGHAT and CDR2 FQNNGV.